This TCR beta chain was identified in a study of blood T cell repertoires in COVID-19. Study information: Collection of acute and convalescent COVID-19 samples took place in the United States, Italy and Spain. Nucleic acid was either cDNA or gDNA, and it came from T cells, B-cell-depleted T cells, or PBMCs.

CDR3 length equals 14 residues. The germline CDR1 and CDR2 sequences are SGHAT and FQNNGV. Trimming stripped 1 base from V and 11 bases from J, with 15 bases between. As processed by the authors: Amplification with reference gene primers provided the estimates of nucleated cell counts. The table came from immunoSEQ multiplex PCR; TCRdb's copy has only in-frame clones and leaves some out. For V, J and clone size, that table is used; D and trimming come from the DNA. The table includes about 99,000 clones, around 74% detected once. The receptor comes from an elderly woman with active or convalescent COVID-19. The specimen sequenced was peripheral blood. This rearrangement joins TRBV11-2 to TRBJ1-3; D may be TRBD1 (5 bases). The CDR3 region is CASSLVVHQGAIYF. The CDR3 nucleotides are TGTGCCAGCAGCTTAGTTGTACACCAGGGTGCCATATATTTT.